These 3 T cell receptor beta chains originate from one sample sequenced in a study of T cell repertoires in cytomegalovirus infection. TCRdb called the reads again in MiXCR, with one record for every CDR3 protein. Of 65,000 to 90,000 distinct CDR3 sequences listed, around 3.4% were seen once; the top ten hold 3.5% to 6%. The sequencing input was PBMCs. The receptor source for this set is a human donor in good health (CMV status not recorded). Some clones in this sample may be carry-over from other donors' samples.

The table lists this clonotype with many counts. The chain links TRBV7-2 to TRBJ2-7, with 8 bases fitting TRBD1. V shed 5 bases, J shed 5 bases, and the junction held 8 bases outside the gene matches. Germline V lookup: CDR1 SGHTA, CDR2 FQGNSA. CDR3 length: 14 residues. In DNA form, the CDR3 reads TGTGCCAGCAGCCTATGGACAGGGTCCAACGAGCAGTACTTC. Amino acids: CASSLWTGSNEQYF.

The table lists this clonotype with many counts. V is TRBV5-4 and J is TRBJ2-3; the D is unclear. The V gene lost 6 bases and the J gene lost 2 bases, with 13 bases spanning the gap. The CDR3 has 14 amino acids. Germline loops: CDR1 SGHNT, CDR2 YYREEE (reference sequence). CDR3 nucleotides: TGTGCCAGCACCAATCCGGGCTACACAGATACGCAGTATTTT. Its protein is CASTNPGYTDTQYF.

This clonotype was seen repeatedly, ten times or more. The CDR3 DNA follows: TGTGCCAGCAGCTCAGCGGGACAGGGGAATCAGCCCCAGCATTTT. Its translation: CASSSAGQGNQPQHF. V gene TRBV7-2 combines with J gene TRBJ1-5, with TRBD1 identical over 10 bases. Losses at the gene ends were 4 bases for V and 4 bases for J; bases not matched to a gene: 4. The CDR3 runs to 15 residues. Germline V lookup: CDR1 SGHTA, CDR2 FQGNSA.